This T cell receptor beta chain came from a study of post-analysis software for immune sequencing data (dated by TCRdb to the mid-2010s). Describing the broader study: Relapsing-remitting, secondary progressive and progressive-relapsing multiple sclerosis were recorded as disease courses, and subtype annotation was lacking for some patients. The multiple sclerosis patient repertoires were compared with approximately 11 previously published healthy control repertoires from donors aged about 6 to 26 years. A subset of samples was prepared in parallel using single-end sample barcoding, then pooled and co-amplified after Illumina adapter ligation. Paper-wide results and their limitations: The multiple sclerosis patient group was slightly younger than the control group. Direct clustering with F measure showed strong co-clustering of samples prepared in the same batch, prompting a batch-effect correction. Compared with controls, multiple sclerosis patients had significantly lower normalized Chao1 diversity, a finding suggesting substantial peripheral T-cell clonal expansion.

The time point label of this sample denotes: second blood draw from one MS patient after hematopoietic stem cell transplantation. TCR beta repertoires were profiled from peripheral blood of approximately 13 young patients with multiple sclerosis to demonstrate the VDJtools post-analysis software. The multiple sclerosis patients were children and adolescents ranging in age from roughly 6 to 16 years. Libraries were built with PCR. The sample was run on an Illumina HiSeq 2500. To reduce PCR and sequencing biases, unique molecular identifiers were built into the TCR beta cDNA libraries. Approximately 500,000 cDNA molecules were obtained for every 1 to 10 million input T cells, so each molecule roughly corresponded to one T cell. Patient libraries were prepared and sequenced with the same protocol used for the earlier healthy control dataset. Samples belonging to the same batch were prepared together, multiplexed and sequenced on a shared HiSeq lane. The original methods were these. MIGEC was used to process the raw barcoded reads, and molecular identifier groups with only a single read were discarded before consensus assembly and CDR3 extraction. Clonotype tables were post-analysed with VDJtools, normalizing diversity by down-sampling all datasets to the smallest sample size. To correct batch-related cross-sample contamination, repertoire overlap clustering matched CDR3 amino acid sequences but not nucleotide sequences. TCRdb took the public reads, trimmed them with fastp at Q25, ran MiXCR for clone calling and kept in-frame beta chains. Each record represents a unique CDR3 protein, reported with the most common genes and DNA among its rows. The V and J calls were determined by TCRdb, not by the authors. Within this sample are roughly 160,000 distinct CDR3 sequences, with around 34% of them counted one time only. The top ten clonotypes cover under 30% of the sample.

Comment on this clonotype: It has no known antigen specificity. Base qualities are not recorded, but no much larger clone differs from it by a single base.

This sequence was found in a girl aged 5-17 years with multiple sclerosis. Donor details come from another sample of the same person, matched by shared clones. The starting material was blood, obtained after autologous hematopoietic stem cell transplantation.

The encoded CDR3 is CASSLTGGDYEQYF. The nucleotides are TGCGCCAGCAGCTTGACAGGGGGCGACTACGAGCAGTACTTC. This sequence uses TRBV5-1 and TRBJ2-7; 9 bases in the junction line up with TRBD1. V is pruned by 1 base and J by 3 bases, leaving 2 bases of the junction without a gene match. Measured from the cysteine to the phenylalanine, the CDR3 is 14 residues long. Only the CDR3 portion is preserved as DNA: 42 bases, with reading frame beginning at the first base. According to the germline V gene, CDR1 reads SGHRS and CDR2 reads YFSETQ.